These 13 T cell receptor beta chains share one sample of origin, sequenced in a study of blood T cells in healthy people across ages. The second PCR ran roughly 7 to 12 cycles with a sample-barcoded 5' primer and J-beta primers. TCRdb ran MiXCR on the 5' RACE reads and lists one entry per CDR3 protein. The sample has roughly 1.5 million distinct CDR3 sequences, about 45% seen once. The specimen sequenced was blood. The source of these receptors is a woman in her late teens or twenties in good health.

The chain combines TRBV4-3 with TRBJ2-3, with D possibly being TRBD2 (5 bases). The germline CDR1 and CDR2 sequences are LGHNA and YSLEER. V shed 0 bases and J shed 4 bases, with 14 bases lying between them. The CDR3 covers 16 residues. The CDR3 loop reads CASSQDLGSASDTQYF. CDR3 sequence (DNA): TGCGCCAGCAGCCAAGATCTTGGTAGCGCGTCAGATACGCAGTATTTT.

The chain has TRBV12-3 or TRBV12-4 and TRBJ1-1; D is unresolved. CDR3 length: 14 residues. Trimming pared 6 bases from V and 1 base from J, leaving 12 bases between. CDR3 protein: CASRWVRRNTEAFF. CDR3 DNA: TGTGCCAGCAGGTGGGTGAGACGGAACACTGAAGCTTTCTTT.

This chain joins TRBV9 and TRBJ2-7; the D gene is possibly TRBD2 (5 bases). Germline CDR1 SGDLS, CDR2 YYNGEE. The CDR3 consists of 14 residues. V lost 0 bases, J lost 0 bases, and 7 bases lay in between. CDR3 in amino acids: CASSVERDSYEQYF. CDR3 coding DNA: TGTGCCAGCAGCGTAGAACGGGACTCCTACGAGCAGTACTTC.

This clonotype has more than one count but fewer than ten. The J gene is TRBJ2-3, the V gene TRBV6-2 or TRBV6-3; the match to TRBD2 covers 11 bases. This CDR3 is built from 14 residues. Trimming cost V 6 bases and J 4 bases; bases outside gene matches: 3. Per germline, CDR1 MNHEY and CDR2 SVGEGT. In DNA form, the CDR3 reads TGTGCCAGCAGGATACTAGCGGGAGCAGATACGCAGTATTTT. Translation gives CASRILAGADTQYF.

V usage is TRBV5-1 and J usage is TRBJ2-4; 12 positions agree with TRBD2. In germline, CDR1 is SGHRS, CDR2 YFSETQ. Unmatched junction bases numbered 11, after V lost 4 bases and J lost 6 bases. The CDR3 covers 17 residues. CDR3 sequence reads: CASSARLAGDQRNIQYF. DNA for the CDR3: TGCGCCAGCAGCGCTCGACTAGCGGGAGACCAGAGAAACATTCAGTACTTC.

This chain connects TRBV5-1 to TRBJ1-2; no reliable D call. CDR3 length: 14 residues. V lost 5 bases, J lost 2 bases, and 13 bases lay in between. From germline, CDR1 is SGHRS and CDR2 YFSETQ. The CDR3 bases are TGCGCCAGCAGATCCGGCGATGTCAACTATGGCTACACCTTC. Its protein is CASRSGDVNYGYTF. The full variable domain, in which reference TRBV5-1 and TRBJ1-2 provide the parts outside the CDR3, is KAGVTQTPRYLIKTRGQQVTLSCSPISGHRSVSWYQQTPGQGLQFLFEYFSETQRNKGNFPGRFSGRQFSNSRSEMNVSTLELGDSALYLCASRSGDVNYGYTFGSGTRLTVV.

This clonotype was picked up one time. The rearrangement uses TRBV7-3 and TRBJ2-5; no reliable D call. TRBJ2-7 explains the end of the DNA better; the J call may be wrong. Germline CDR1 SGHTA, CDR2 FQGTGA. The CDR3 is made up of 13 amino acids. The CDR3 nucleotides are TGTGCCAGCAGCCCGACCTACGGCGACGAGCAGTACTTC. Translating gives CASSPTYGDEQYF.

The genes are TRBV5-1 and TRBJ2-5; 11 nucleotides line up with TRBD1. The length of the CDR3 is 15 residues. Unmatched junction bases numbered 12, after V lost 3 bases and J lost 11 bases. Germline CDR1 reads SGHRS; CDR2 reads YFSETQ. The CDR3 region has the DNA TGCGCCAGCAGCTCAAGGACAGGGGGCCAAAATGAGCAGTACTTC. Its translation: CASSSRTGGQNEQYF.

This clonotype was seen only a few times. CDR3 DNA: TGTGCCAGCAGCCAAGCGAGACTAGCGGTTTCCCAGTTCTTC. Its translation: CASSQARLAVSQFF. The rearrangement links TRBV14 to TRBJ2-1; 9 nucleotides agree with TRBD2. V shed 1 base, J shed 13 bases, and the junction held 8 bases outside the gene matches. The CDR3 runs 14 residues. Germline CDR1 reads SGHDN; CDR2 reads FVKESK.

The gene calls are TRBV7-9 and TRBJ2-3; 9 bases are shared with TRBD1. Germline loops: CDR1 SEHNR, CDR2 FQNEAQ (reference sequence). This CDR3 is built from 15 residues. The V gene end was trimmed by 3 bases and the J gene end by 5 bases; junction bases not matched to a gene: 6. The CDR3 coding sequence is TGTGCCAGCAGCTTCTACAGGGGGCAGGGAGATACGCAGTATTTT. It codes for CASSFYRGQGDTQYF.

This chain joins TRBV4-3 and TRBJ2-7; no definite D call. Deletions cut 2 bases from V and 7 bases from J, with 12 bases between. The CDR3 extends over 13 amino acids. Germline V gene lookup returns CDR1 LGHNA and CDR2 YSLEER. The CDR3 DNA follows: TGCGCCAGCAGCCAATTCAGTTACAATGAGCAGTACTTC. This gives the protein CASSQFSYNEQYF.

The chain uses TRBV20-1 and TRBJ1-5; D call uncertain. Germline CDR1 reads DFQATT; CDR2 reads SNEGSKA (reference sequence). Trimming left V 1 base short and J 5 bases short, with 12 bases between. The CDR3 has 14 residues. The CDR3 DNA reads TGCAGTGCTAGAGTTCTACAGAGTGATCAGCCCCAGCATTTT. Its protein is CSARVLQSDQPQHF.

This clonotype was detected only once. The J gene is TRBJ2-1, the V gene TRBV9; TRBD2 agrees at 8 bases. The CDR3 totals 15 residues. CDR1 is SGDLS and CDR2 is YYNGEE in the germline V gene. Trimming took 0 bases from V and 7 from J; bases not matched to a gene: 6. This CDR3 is CASSVVGGRSNEQFF. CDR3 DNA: TGTGCCAGCAGCGTAGTCGGCGGGAGGTCGAATGAGCAGTTCTTC.